This passage covers 5 T cell receptor beta chains from one sample sequenced in a study of T cell repertoires in cytomegalovirus infection. No cognate antigen is known for these TCRs. A single record per CDR3 protein comes from TCRdb applying MiXCR to the reads. Of about 740,000 distinct CDR3 sequences in the sample, about 30% were seen once. Sequences were derived from cultured PBMCs, sampled from culture after CMV antigen stimulation. These receptors originate from a human donor in good health (CMV status not recorded). Some clones in this sample may be carry-over from other donors' samples.

Only a few counts were recorded for this clonotype. The chain uses TRBV5-1 and TRBJ1-2, with a tentative D call TRBD1 (6 bases). CDR3 length equals 15 residues. CDR1 SGHRS and CDR2 YFSETQ come from the germline V gene. Trimming took off 6 bases at V and 4 bases at J, with 19 bases between the two ends. CDR3 coding DNA: TGCGCCAGCAACCCTCTAGGGGGACGGGGCTATGGCTACACCTTC. Protein sequence: CASNPLGGRGYGYTF.

This clonotype was seen repeatedly, ten times or more. The V gene is TRBV12-3 or TRBV12-4, the J gene TRBJ1-1; the match to TRBD1 covers 9 bases. There are 14 residues in the CDR3. V dropped 5 bases and J dropped 3; count of bases not matched to a gene: 4. CDR3 region: CASSVGQGDTEAFF. The CDR3, as DNA: TGTGCCAGCAGTGTGGGACAGGGTGACACTGAAGCTTTCTTT.

This clonotype was seen ten or more times. This chain connects TRBV7-8 to TRBJ2-3, with D hard to call. The CDR3 runs 15 residues. Per the germline V gene, CDR1 is SGHVS and CDR2 is FQNEAQ. Deletions cut 5 bases from V and 0 bases from J, with 12 bases between. CDR3 sequence (DNA): TGTGCCAGCAGCCCCGACTGGCAGAGCACAGATACGCAGTATTTT. Translating it yields CASSPDWQSTDTQYF.

The CDR3 protein is CASSFWPGLKQDNEQFF. The CDR3, as DNA: TGCGCCAGCAGCTTTTGGCCCGGGTTAAAGCAGGACAATGAGCAGTTCTTC. The gene calls are TRBV5-1 and TRBJ2-1; D call uncertain. The CDR3 consists of 17 residues. Germline CDR1 and CDR2: SGHRS and YFSETQ. Trimming pared 2 bases from V and 5 bases from J, leaving 20 bases between.

This clonotype was observed a few times. The chain uses TRBV20-1 and TRBJ1-4; D possibly corresponds to TRBD1 (5 bases). Per the germline V gene, CDR1 is DFQATT and CDR2 is SNEGSKA (reference sequence). The CDR3 runs to 14 residues. V lost 0 bases, J lost 5 bases, and 10 bases lay in between. The CDR3 sequence is CSARETTENEKLFF. CDR3 nucleotide sequence: TGCAGTGCTAGAGAGACGACAGAGAATGAAAAACTGTTTTTT.